This TCR beta chain was found in a study of beta chain features in type 1 diabetes. On the study more broadly: Taken together, all samples contributed approximately 110,000,000 examined sorted cells. Findings and limits, study-wide: There was a moderate but significant shortening of TCRB CDR3s in all four CD4+ subsets of Type 1 diabetes patients. Cells with high TCR expression could be over-represented by cDNA sequencing.

The CDR3 totals 17 residues. After removal of 3 bases from V and 3 bases from J, the junction contained 5 bases not matched to a gene. Germline assignment: CDR1 SNHLY and CDR2 FYNNEI. As every portion of the isolated RNA was reverse transcribed, the sequencing read expressed TCRB transcripts. Clones were sequenced by immunoSEQ multiplex PCR, and TCRdb holds only the in-frame ones, with some missing. The repertoire holds about 900,000 clones, 17% seen once, with 0.02% to 0.03% in the top ten. In regard to this clone: Its specificity is not known.

Material for sequencing was naive CD4+ T cells from blood. This chain uses TRBV2 with TRBJ2-1; 13 bases agree with TRBD2. This clonotype was obtained from a woman between 18 and 29 years old in good health. CDR3 sequence: CASSEGLAGTSYNEQFF. CDR3 DNA: TGTGCCAGCAGTGAGGGACTAGCGGGAACGAGCTACAATGAGCAGTTCTTC.